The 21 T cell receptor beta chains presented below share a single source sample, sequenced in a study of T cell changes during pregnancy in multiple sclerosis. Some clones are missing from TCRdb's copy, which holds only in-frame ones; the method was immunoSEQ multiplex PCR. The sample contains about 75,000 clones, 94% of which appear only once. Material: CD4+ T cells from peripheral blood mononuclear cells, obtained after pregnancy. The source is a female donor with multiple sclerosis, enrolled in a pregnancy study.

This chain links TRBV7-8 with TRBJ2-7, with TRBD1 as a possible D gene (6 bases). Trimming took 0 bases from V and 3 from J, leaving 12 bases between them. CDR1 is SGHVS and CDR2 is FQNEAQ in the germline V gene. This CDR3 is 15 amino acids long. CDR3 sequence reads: CASSLAAGDRYEQYF. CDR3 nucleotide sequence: TGTGCCAGCAGCTTAGCTGCAGGGGATCGCTACGAGCAGTACTTC.

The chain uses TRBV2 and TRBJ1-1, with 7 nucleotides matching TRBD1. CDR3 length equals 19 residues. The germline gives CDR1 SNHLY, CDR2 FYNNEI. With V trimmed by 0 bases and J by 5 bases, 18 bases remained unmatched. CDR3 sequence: CASSEALGGLTGTKTEAFF. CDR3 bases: TGTGCCAGCAGTGAAGCCCTTGGTGGGTTGACAGGGACGAAGACTGAAGCTTTCTTT.

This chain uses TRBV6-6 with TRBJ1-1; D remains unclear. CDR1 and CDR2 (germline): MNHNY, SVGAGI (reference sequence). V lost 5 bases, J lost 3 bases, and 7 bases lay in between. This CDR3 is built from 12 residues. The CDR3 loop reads CASSHRDTEAFF. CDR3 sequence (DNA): TGTGCCAGCAGTCACCGGGACACTGAAGCTTTCTTT.

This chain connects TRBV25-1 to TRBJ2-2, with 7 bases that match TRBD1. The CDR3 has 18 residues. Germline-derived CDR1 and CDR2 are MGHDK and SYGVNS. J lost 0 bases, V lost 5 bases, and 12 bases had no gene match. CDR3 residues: CASSRSWTGHSNTGELFF. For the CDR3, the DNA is TGTGCCAGCAGTAGGTCGTGGACAGGTCACTCGAACACCGGGGAGCTGTTTTTT.

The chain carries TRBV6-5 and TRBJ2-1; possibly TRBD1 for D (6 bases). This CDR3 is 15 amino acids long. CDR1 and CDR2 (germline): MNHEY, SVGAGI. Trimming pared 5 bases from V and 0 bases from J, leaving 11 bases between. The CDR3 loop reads CASSATGSSYNEQFF. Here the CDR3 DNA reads TGTGCCAGCAGTGCGACAGGAAGCTCCTACAATGAGCAGTTCTTC.

This chain's CDR3 is CASSLLAGTGELFF. The CDR3 nucleotides read TGTGCCAGCAGCTTACTAGCGGGCACCGGGGAGCTGTTTTTT. This rearrangement joins TRBV7-2 to TRBJ2-2; 8 positions match TRBD2. The CDR3 has 14 amino acids. Germline loops: CDR1 SGHTA, CDR2 FQGNSA. V lost 2 bases and J lost 4; bases outside the gene matches: 0.

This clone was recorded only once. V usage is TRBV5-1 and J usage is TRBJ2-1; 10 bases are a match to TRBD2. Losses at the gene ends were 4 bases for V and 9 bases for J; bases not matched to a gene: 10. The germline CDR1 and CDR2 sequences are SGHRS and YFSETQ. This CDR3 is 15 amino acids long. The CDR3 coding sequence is TGCGCCAGCAGCCTGTTAGCGGGAGGAGGCAGTGAGCAGTTCTTC. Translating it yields CASSLLAGGGSEQFF.

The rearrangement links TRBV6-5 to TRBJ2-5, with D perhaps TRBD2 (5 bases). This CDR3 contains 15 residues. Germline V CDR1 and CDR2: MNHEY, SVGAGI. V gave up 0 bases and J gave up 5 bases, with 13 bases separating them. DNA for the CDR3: TGTGCCAGCAGTTACTCACCGGACTGGCGGGAGACCCAGTACTTC. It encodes CASSYSPDWRETQYF.

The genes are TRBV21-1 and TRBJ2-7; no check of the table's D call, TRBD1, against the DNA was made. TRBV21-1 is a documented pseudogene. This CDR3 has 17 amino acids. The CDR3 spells CASSKSPRDRVTYEQYF. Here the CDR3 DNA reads TGTGCCAGCAGCAAATCCCCCCGGGACAGGGTAACGTACGAGCAGTACTTC.

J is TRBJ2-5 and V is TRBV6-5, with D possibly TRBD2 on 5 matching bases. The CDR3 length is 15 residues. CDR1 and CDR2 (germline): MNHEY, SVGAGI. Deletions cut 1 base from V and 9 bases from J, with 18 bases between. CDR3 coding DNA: TGTGCCAGCAGTTACTTAGCGACGGGCCTTAAGGCCCAGTACTTC. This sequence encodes CASSYLATGLKAQYF.

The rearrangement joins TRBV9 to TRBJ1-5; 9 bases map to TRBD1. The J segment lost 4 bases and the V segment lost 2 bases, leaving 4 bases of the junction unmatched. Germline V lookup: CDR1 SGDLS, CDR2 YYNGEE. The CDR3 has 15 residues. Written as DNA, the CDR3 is TGTGCCAGCAGCGTCGGGGACAGGGAAAATCAGCCCCAGCATTTT. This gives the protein CASSVGDRENQPQHF.

CDR3 sequence (DNA): TGTGCCAGCAGACCCACAGGGGGGGGAATTACCGGGGAGCTGTTTTTT. This gives the protein CASRPTGGGITGELFF. The chain has TRBV2 and TRBJ2-2; a weak D match, TRBD1 (8 bases). CDR3 length equals 16 residues. Germline CDR1 and CDR2: SNHLY and FYNNEI. The V end was cut by 6 bases, the J end by 5 bases, with 19 bases between.

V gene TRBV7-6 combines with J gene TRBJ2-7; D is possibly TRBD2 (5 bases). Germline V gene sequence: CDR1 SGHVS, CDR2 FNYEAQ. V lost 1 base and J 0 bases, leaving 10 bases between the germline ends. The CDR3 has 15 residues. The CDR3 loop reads CASSLGPRDSYEQYF. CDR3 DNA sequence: TGTGCCAGCAGCTTAGGGCCCCGGGACTCCTACGAGCAGTACTTC.

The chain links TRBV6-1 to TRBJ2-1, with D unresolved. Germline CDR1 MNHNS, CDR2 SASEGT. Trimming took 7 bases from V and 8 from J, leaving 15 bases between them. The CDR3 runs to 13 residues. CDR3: CASTDILKYEQFF. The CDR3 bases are TGTGCCAGCACAGACATTTTAAAGTATGAGCAGTTCTTC.

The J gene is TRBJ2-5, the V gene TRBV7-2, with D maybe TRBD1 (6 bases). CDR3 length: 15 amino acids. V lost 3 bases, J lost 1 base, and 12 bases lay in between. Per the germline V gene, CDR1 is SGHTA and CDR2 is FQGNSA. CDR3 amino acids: CASSLMTGPQETQYF. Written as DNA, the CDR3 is TGTGCCAGCAGCTTGATGACAGGTCCCCAAGAGACCCAGTACTTC.

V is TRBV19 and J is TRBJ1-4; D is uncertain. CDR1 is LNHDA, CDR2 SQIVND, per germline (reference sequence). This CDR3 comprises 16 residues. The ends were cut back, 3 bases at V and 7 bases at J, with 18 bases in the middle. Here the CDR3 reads CASSIPWTGSGEKLFF. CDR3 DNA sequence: TGTGCCAGTAGTATTCCATGGACGGGATCCGGTGAAAAACTGTTTTTT.

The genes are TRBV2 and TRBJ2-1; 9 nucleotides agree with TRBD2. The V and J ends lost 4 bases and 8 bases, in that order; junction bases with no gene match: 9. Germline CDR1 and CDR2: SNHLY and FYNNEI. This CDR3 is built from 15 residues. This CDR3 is CASSGGGRAFDEQFF. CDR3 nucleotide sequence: TGTGCCAGCAGTGGGGGCGGGAGGGCCTTCGATGAGCAGTTCTTC.

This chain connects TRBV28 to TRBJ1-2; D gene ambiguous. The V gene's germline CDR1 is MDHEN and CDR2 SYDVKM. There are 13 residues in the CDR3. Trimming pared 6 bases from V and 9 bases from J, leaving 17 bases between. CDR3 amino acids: CASSQERGRSYTF. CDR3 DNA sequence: TGTGCCAGCAGCCAGGAACGGGGAAGAAGCTACACCTTC.

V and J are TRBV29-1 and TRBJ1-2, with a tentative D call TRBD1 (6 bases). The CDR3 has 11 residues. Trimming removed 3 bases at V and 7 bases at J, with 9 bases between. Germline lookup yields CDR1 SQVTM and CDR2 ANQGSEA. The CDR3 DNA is TGCAGCGTTGATACAGGGTTTGGCTACACCTTC. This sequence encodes CSVDTGFGYTF.

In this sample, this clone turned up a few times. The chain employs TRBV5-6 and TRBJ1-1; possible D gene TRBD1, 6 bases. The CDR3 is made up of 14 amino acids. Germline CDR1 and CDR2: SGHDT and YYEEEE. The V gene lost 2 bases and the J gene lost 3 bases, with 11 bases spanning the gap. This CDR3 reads CASSFTGLDTEAFF. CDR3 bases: TGTGCCAGCAGCTTTACAGGGTTGGACACTGAAGCTTTCTTT.

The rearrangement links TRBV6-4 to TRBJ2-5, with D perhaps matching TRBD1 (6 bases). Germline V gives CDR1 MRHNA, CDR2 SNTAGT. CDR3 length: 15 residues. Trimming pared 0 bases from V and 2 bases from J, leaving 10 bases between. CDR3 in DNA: TGTGCCAGCAGTGACTCCCGACAGGCACAAGAGACCCAGTACTTC. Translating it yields CASSDSRQAQETQYF.